The entry below gives a single TCR beta chain sequence along with its context. Its antigen is currently unknown. MiXCR, run by TCRdb on the reads, gives a single entry per CDR3 protein. The sample includes 250,000 to 400,000 distinct CDR3 sequences, 20% to 30% of them seen just once. This sample is part of a study of T cell repertoires in cytomegalovirus infection. Study in general: CMV epitopes that were recently identified and HLA-C-restricted were used alongside well-studied HLA-B-restricted ones.

V dropped 0 bases and J dropped 4 bases, with 10 bases sitting between them. The CDR3 has 15 residues. In germline, CDR1 is MGHRA, CDR2 YSYEKL. Sequenced material: cultured PBMCs, taken from culture after CMV antigen stimulation. The chain employs TRBV4-1 and TRBJ1-5; D gene ambiguous. The TCR sequence derives from a human donor in good health (CMV status not recorded). Some clones in this sample may be carry-over from other donors' samples. CDR3 sequence (DNA): TGCGCCAGCAGCCAAGATAGGAGAACTAATCAGCCCCAGCATTTT. Residues: CASSQDRRTNQPQHF.